This T cell receptor beta chain originates from a study of T-cell reconstitution after alpha-beta-depleted transplantation in children. The study, taken as a whole, reports: The origin of high day-60 TCRbeta diversity in some patients lay in surviving recipient T cells and thymic progenitors. When one year had passed after transplant, most T-cell counts and diversity came from newly produced T cells. Reportedly, only several hundred clones from non-depleted graft cells drove alpha-beta T-cell counts at about two months.

Trimming shortened V by 4 bases and J by 0 bases, and 10 bases separated the two germline ends. The CDR3 loop spans 13 amino acids. CDR1 is DFQATT, CDR2 SNEGSKA, per germline (reference sequence). Concerning this clonotype itself: Its antigen remains unidentified.

Unique molecular identifiers were built into the TCRbeta library. TCRdb reprocessed the PCR reads with MiXCR, giving one entry per CDR3 protein. This table has about 900,000 distinct CDR3 sequences, roughly 29% appearing once. The rearrangement joins TRBV20-1 to TRBJ2-7; D remains ambiguous. This clonotype was obtained from a boy less than two years old who had a stem cell transplant for SCID, so the T cells may come from the graft donor. The sequenced sample was PBMCs, mostly from graft donor cells, obtained 360 days after TCRalphabeta/CD19-depleted stem cell transplant. The CDR3 loop reads CSATPDGSYEQYF. The CDR3, as DNA: TGCAGTGCTACCCCGGACGGCTCCTACGAGCAGTACTTC.